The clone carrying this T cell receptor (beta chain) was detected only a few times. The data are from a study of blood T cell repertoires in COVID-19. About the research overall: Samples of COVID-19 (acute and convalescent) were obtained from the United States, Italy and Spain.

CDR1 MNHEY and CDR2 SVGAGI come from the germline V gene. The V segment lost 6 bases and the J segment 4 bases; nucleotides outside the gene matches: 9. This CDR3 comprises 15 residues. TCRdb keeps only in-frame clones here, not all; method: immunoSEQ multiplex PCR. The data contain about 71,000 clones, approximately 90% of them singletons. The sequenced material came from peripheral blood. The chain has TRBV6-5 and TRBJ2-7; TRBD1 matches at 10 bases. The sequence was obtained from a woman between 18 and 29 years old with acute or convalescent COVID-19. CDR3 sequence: CASSASGTGAYEQYF. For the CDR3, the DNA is TGTGCCAGCAGCGCTTCCGGGACAGGGGCTTACGAGCAGTACTTC.